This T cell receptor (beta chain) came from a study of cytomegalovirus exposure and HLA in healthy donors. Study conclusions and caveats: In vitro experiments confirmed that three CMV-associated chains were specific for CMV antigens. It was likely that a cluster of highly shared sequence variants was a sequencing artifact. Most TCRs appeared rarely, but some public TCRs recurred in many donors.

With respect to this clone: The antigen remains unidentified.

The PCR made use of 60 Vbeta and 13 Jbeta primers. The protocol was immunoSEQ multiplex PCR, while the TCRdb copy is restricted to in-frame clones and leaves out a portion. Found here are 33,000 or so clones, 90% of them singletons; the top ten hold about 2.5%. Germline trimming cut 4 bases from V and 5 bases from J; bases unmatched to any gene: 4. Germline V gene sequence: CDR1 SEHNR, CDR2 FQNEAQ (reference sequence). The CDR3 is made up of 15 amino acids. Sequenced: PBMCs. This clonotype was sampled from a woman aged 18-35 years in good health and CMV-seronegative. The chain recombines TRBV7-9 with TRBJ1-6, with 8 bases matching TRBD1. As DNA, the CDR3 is TGTGCCAGCAGCTCGAGACAGGGGAATAATTCACCCCTCCACTTT. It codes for CASSSRQGNNSPLHF.